This paragraph covers one T cell receptor (beta chain) sequence. No cognate antigen has been identified for it. No much larger clonotype is one base removed from it; base qualities were not supplied. The source of the sample is a study of identical twins (dated by TCRdb to about 2016). At the level of the whole study: To test whether fetal clonotypes persist, this study deep-sequenced TCR alpha and beta repertoires from monozygotic twins, from unrelated adults of various ages, and from cord blood. To rule out contamination, the twin experiments were replicated at different times with different library preparation protocols. What the study reported, not specific to this receptor: In beta out-of-frame sequences, excess twin sharing was weaker, because having fewer shared sequences lowered the signal-to-noise ratio. Because the same donors could not be followed over many years, conclusions were based on cross-sectional statistical analysis. Recombination models systematically underestimated out-of-frame TCR alpha sharing in monozygotic twins but agreed with sharing between unrelated individuals. Abundant cord blood beta clonotypes had fewer insertions, young adult naive repertoires showed a similar but weaker trend, and memory repertoires showed no such trend. Zero-insertion analyses could be partly confounded by invariant T cells such as MAIT and iNKT, though diverse VJ usage argued against such confounding for most clonotypes. Out-of-frame TCR alpha sequences shared between twins showed an excess of low generation-probability sequences compared with coincidental sharing between unrelated individuals.

Its CDR3 holds 14 amino acids, cysteine through phenylalanine. CDR3 DNA is the only sequence kept; it has 42 bases, read in frame from the first base. V lost 3 bases and J lost 7 bases; the stretch between them is 15 bases long. As encoded in the germline V gene, CDR1 is MGHRA while CDR2 is YSYEKL. The library was made by 5' RACE. Sequencing was carried out with an Illumina HiSeq 2000. A universal primer binding site was introduced by template switching, and a unique molecular identifier was present in the final cDNA, enabling accurate counting of TCR cDNA molecules. First-strand cDNA for TCR alpha and beta chains was synthesized from specific primers in the conserved constant-segment region. To control for contamination, every cDNA library carried two barcodes: a SMART-Mk sample barcode plus Illumina barcodes. Two successive PCR steps introduced TruSeq adapter sequences along with Illumina sample barcodes. TCR alpha and beta cDNA libraries were sequenced on the Illumina HiSeq platform with custom primers. The original pipeline was this. Unique molecular identifiers were extracted from raw reads with MiGEC, and CDR3 positions were determined with MiXCR. For each individual, recombination models were inferred using an EM algorithm with the repgenHMM and IGoR tools. The analysis of shared clonotypes was done with the tcR package in R, with sharing normalized by the product of cloneset sizes. Out-of-frame nonproductive sequences were analyzed to study raw recombination free of thymic and clonal selection effects. TCRdb reanalyzed the raw reads on its own, using fastp at Q25 for trimming and MiXCR for clone calling, and kept in-frame beta chains. Records with the same CDR3 protein are collapsed into one entry carrying the most frequent genes and DNA. The V and J calls were not made by the authors but by TCRdb's processing. The sample contains about 900,000 distinct CDR3 sequences, 9% to 15% of them found a single time. 1.5% to 2% of the sample is in the top ten clones.

Every donor in the study was a healthy Caucasian. The twin cohort consisted of three pairs of female monozygotic twins, all aged roughly 18 to 29 years. Peripheral blood mononuclear cells were the source from which RNA for the TCR libraries was isolated. These data were also reused for a study on yellow fever vaccine responses in identical twins. The second study's paper adds: The T cell response to vaccination in identical twins was reported by the authors to appear partly convergent and partly personalized. The study precisely tracked vaccine-responding T cell clones in identical twins.

This TCR came from a woman under 30 in good health. This sequence uses TRBV4-1 and TRBJ2-5; matching of 5 bases hints at TRBD2 as the D gene. Sequencing was carried out using PBMCs. The nucleotide sequence reads as follows: TGCGCCAGCAGCCACCTGCACCGAGAGGGGACCCAGTACTTC. The encoded protein is CASSHLHREGTQYF.